Presented here are 25 T cell receptor beta chains from one specimen sequenced in a study of post-analysis software for immune sequencing data. Study results and limitations: Relative to controls, patients had a handful of TRBV segments at higher frequency, with TRBV5-6, TRBV5-1 and TRBV20-1 among these.

Their cognate antigens are unknown. Presence of unique molecular identifiers characterized the TCR beta cDNA libraries. TCRdb used MiXCR to reprocess the PCR reads, holding one entry per CDR3 protein. The data show 650,000 to 850,000 distinct CDR3 sequences, about 53% seen once. The sequencing input was blood. The receptors originated from a girl between 5 and 17 years old with multiple sclerosis.

This chain uses TRBV7-2 with TRBJ2-1; tentative D call: TRBD2 (5 bases). Germline CDR1 reads SGHTA; CDR2 reads FQGNSA. V lost 2 bases, J lost 0 bases, and 8 bases lay in between. CDR3 size: 15 residues. The CDR3 protein is CASSLQRSSYNEQFF. The CDR3 DNA follows: TGTGCCAGCAGCTTACAGCGGTCCTCCTACAATGAGCAGTTCTTC.

The rearrangement links TRBV3-1 to TRBJ2-7; a possible D gene is TRBD2 (7 bases). CDR1 LGHDT and CDR2 YNNKEL come from the germline V gene (reference sequence). Between the trimmed V and J ends, which lost 4 bases and 3 bases, there was a span of 13 bases. The CDR3 covers 14 residues. The CDR3 region is CASSRGGKLYEQYF. As DNA, the CDR3 is TGTGCCAGCAGCCGCGGGGGCAAACTCTACGAGCAGTACTTC.

The chain recombines TRBV29-1 with TRBJ1-2; possible D gene TRBD1, 6 bases. The CDR3 contains 12 residues. Germline V gene sequence: CDR1 SQVTM, CDR2 ANQGSEA. The CDR3 loop is CSGGGATNGYTF. The CDR3 region has the DNA TGCAGTGGCGGGGGCGCTACGAATGGCTACACCTTC.

This clonotype was seen a few times. The chain joins TRBV20-1 to TRBJ2-1, with D tentatively TRBD1 (6 bases). The CDR3 has 15 amino acids. Trimming took 0 bases from V and 2 from J, leaving 11 bases between them. Germline V gene data show CDR1 as DFQATT and CDR2 as SNEGSKA (reference sequence). The CDR3 nucleotides are TGCAGTGCTAGAGATCCAGGGGTTACCTACAATGAGCAGTTCTTC. Its protein is CSARDPGVTYNEQFF.

The chain carries TRBV29-1 and TRBJ2-5, with 10 bases matching TRBD1. J gave up 11 bases and V 5 bases, and 11 bases lay outside the gene matches. The CDR3 runs 13 residues. The germline gives CDR1 SQVTM, CDR2 ANQGSEA. As DNA, the CDR3 is TGCAGCGTTATTTATGACAGGGGGCGAGAGCAGTACTTC. The encoded protein is CSVIYDRGREQYF.

The CDR3 sequence is CSGQHKNIQYF. The CDR3 bases are TGCAGCGGACAGCACAAAAACATTCAGTACTTC. V usage is TRBV29-1 and J usage is TRBJ2-4, with D perhaps matching TRBD1 (5 bases). Germline loops: CDR1 SQVTM, CDR2 ANQGSEA. This CDR3 comprises 11 residues. V lost 7 bases and J lost 3, with 7 bases in between.

The genes are TRBV11-2 and TRBJ2-7; D tentatively reads TRBD1 or TRBD2 (7 bases each). CDR1 is SGHAT, CDR2 FQNNGV, per germline. Trimming cost V 4 bases and J 3 bases, with 22 bases left between them. CDR3 length: 17 residues. The CDR3 DNA follows: TGTGCCAGCAGCTCGCTCAGGGGGGACGGGGGGATCTACGAGCAGTACTTC. Protein product: CASSSLRGDGGIYEQYF. Supplemented by reference TRBV11-2 and TRBJ2-7, the full variable domain reads EAGVAQSPRYKIIEKRQSVAFWCNPISGHATLYWYQQILGQGPKLLIQFQNNGVVDDSQLPKDRFSAERLKGVDSTLKIQPAKLEDSAVYLCASSSLRGDGGIYEQYFGPGTRLTVT.

J is TRBJ1-2 and V is TRBV29-1; a possible D gene is TRBD1 (5 bases). The V gene's germline CDR1 is SQVTM and CDR2 ANQGSEA. The CDR3 covers 12 residues. Deletions cut 6 bases from V and 3 bases from J, with 11 bases between. In nucleotides, the CDR3 is TGCAGCGTGACCGGGACTCACTATGGCTACACCTTC. Protein sequence: CSVTGTHYGYTF.

The V and J genes are TRBV10-2 and TRBJ1-2; TRBD1 matches 8 bases. This CDR3 spans 13 amino acids. V lost 6 bases to trimming and J lost 4 bases; unmatched junction nucleotides: 4. Per germline, CDR1 WSHSY and CDR2 SAAADI. CDR3 in amino acids: CASRDRDGYGYTF. The CDR3 DNA reads TGCGCCAGCAGGGACAGGGATGGCTATGGCTACACCTTC.

The rearrangement joins TRBV6-6 to TRBJ2-7; TRBD1 might be the D (6 bases). From germline, CDR1 is MNHNY and CDR2 SVGAGI (reference sequence). CDR3 size: 15 residues. Trimming pared 6 bases from V and 10 bases from J, leaving 25 bases between. The CDR3 spells CASRTAGTGSGAQYF. The CDR3 nucleotides read TGTGCCAGCAGGACGGCAGGGACGGGATCAGGGGCCCAGTACTTC.

This clonotype was picked up a small number of times. The chain employs TRBV20-1 and TRBJ1-1; TRBD1 aligns across 10 bases. This CDR3 spans 14 amino acids. V gave up 2 bases and J gave up 5 bases; unmatched junction bases: 5. Germline CDR1 reads DFQATT; CDR2 reads SNEGSKA (reference sequence). DNA of the CDR3: TGCAGTGCTAGACGTGGGACAGGGGTGACTGAAGCTTTCTTT. The encoded protein is CSARRGTGVTEAFF.

The V and J genes are TRBV12-3 or TRBV12-4 and TRBJ1-2, with TRBD1 as a possible D gene (5 bases). The CDR3 loop spans 13 amino acids. V was clipped by 3 bases and J by 5 bases, with 10 bases between them. The CDR3 is CASSLGVEYGYTF. The CDR3 DNA sequence: TGTGCCAGCAGTTTGGGGGTCGAGTATGGCTACACCTTC.

V and J are TRBV20-1 and TRBJ2-5, with D possibly being TRBD2 (6 bases). The J call may be mistaken, given a closer DNA end match to TRBJ2-7. Per the germline V gene, CDR1 is DFQATT and CDR2 is SNEGSKA (reference sequence). The CDR3 extends over 13 amino acids. CDR3 DNA: TGCAGTGCTAGCCCGGTGGGGGGCTACGAGCAGTACTTC. It codes for CSASPVGGYEQYF.

The gene calls are TRBV5-6 and TRBJ1-2; no clear D gene. Germline V gene sequence: CDR1 SGHDT, CDR2 YYEEEE. Trimming pared 2 bases from V and 4 bases from J, leaving 15 bases between. This CDR3 is 15 amino acids long. DNA for the CDR3: TGTGCCAGCAGCTTCGGCACCTTCGGAGCCTATGGCTACACCTTC. Amino acid sequence: CASSFGTFGAYGYTF.

The rearrangement links TRBV7-9 to TRBJ2-3; 8 bases match TRBD2. Germline V gene sequence: CDR1 SEHNR, CDR2 FQNEAQ (reference sequence). The CDR3 contains 16 residues. J gave up 2 bases and V 5 bases, and 9 bases lay outside the gene matches. This CDR3 is CASSLRRAGDTDTQYF. DNA of the CDR3: TGTGCCAGCAGCCTGAGACGAGCGGGGGACACAGATACGCAGTATTTT.

The V gene is TRBV25-1, the J gene TRBJ1-1, with D perhaps matching TRBD1 (5 bases). The length of the CDR3 is 14 residues. The ends were cut back, 8 bases at V and 3 bases at J, with 16 bases in the middle. CDR1 MGHDK and CDR2 SYGVNS come from the germline V gene. The chain's CDR3 is CASVAGVGDTEAFF. CDR3 in DNA: TGTGCCAGCGTCGCGGGGGTGGGGGACACTGAAGCTTTCTTT.

The genes are TRBV9 and TRBJ1-5; D might be TRBD1 (5 bases). V lost 10 bases to trimming and J lost 3 bases, with 11 bases between them. Germline V gene lookup returns CDR1 SGDLS and CDR2 YYNGEE. The CDR3 is 12 residues long. CDR3 nucleotide sequence: TGTGCCTCCGGGGCAGACAATCAGCCCCAGCATTTT. Translating it yields CASGADNQPQHF. The full variable domain, in which reference TRBV9 and TRBJ1-5 provide the parts outside the CDR3, is DSGVTQTPKHLITATGQRVTLRCSPRSGDLSVYWYQQSLDQGLQFLIQYYNGEERAKGNILERFSAQQFPDLHSELNLSSLELGDSALYFCASGADNQPQHFGDGTRLSIL.

The V and J genes are TRBV6-6 and TRBJ1-1; maybe TRBD1 (5 bases). Deletions cut 4 bases from V and 0 bases from J, with 15 bases between. This CDR3 contains 16 residues. Germline-derived CDR1 and CDR2 are MNHNY and SVGAGI (reference sequence). The CDR3 spells CASSSRDAVMNTEAFF. In nucleotides, the CDR3 is TGTGCCAGCAGTTCCAGGGATGCGGTGATGAACACTGAAGCTTTCTTT.

Only a few counts were recorded for this clonotype. The chain links TRBV29-1 to TRBJ2-3, with TRBD2 matching 15 bases. V lost 8 bases and J lost 1; bases outside the gene matches: 13. The CDR3 extends over 18 amino acids. Germline V gives CDR1 SQVTM, CDR2 ANQGSEA. The CDR3 DNA sequence: TGCAGCTCCGATTCCGGGACTAGCGGGGGGACCCGCACAGATACGCAGTATTTT. Translated: CSSDSGTSGGTRTDTQYF.

This clonotype was seen a few times. The V gene is TRBV10-3, the J gene TRBJ2-3; 10 bases line up with TRBD2. V was pared by 5 bases and J by 4 bases, with 0 bases of the junction left unmatched. The germline V gene encodes CDR1 ENHRY and CDR2 SYGVKD. The CDR3 is 13 amino acids. The CDR3: CAISLAGADTQYF. CDR3 coding DNA: TGTGCCATCAGTCTAGCGGGAGCAGATACGCAGTATTTT.

This sequence joins TRBV2 and TRBJ2-1, with 11 bases identical to TRBD2. The CDR3 has 20 amino acids. The trim removed 6 bases at V and 3 bases at J, leaving 19 bases unmatched. Germline values: CDR1 SNHLY, CDR2 FYNNEI. The DNA of the CDR3 is TGTGCCAGCAGAGGTCATCCCGGGACTAGCGGCCCGAGAGGCTACAATGAGCAGTTCTTC. Protein sequence: CASRGHPGTSGPRGYNEQFF.

This clonotype appeared a single time. This chain links TRBV29-1 with TRBJ2-1; TRBD1 might be the D (6 bases). V dropped 4 bases and J dropped 0 bases, with 13 bases sitting between them. This CDR3 is built from 15 residues. CDR1 SQVTM and CDR2 ANQGSEA come from the germline V gene. CDR3 nucleotide sequence: TGCAGCGTTGTAGGGGGTACCAGCTCCTACAATGAGCAGTTCTTC. It is translated as CSVVGGTSSYNEQFF.

The CDR3 here is CASSYASGALYNEQFF. The DNA of the CDR3 is TGTGCCAGCAGTTACGCCTCCGGGGCTTTATACAATGAGCAGTTCTTC. V is TRBV6-5 and J is TRBJ2-1; either TRBD1 or TRBD2 may supply D (5 bases each). V was pared by 2 bases and J by 4 bases, with 15 bases between. Per germline, CDR1 MNHEY and CDR2 SVGAGI. The CDR3 is made up of 16 amino acids.

In nucleotides, the CDR3 is TGCAGCGTTACCCGAAGCGGGCAGGGGAGATGGAATGAGCAGTTCTTC. Translating it yields CSVTRSGQGRWNEQFF. This chain joins TRBV29-1 and TRBJ2-1; tentatively, D is TRBD1 or TRBD2 (6 bases each). V lost 5 bases and J lost 7, with 24 bases in between. This CDR3 comprises 16 residues. Germline values: CDR1 SQVTM, CDR2 ANQGSEA.

The chain has TRBV27 and TRBJ1-1; D is ambiguous. CDR3 length: 14 amino acids. Trimming took off 6 bases at V and 2 bases at J, with 13 bases between the two ends. Germline V CDR1 and CDR2: MNHEY, SMNVEV (reference sequence). In DNA form, the CDR3 reads TGTGCCAGCAGCGTCTTGGGAGTTAACACTGAAGCTTTCTTT. This translates into CASSVLGVNTEAFF.